These 2 T cell receptor beta chains originate from one sample sequenced in a study of blood T cell repertoires in COVID-19. Profiled with immunoSEQ multiplex PCR; TCRdb holds only in-frame clones, not every one. This table has about 380,000 clones, 85% appearing once. Sequencing was performed on peripheral blood. The receptors derive from a young woman with acute or convalescent COVID-19.

This clone came up many times. The same CDR3 can be traced to other DNA sequences in this sample. Written as DNA, the CDR3 is TGTGCCATCAGTGAACCGGGACAGGCGAGCTCCTACGAGCAGTACTTC. The encoded protein is CAISEPGQASSYEQYF. V is TRBV10-3 and J is TRBJ2-7; 8 nucleotides line up with TRBD1. This CDR3 has 16 residues. The germline gives CDR1 ENHRY, CDR2 SYGVKD. V lost 3 bases to trimming and J lost 0 bases; unmatched junction nucleotides: 7.

This clone was detected only once. The gene calls are TRBV12-3 or TRBV12-4 and TRBJ1-2; 7 bases are a match to TRBD1. After removal of 6 bases from V and 7 bases from J, the junction contained 8 bases not matched to a gene. The CDR3 is 13 residues long. The CDR3 spells CASRETGAGGYTF. The CDR3 nucleotides are TGTGCCAGCAGGGAAACAGGGGCTGGTGGCTACACCTTC.